Reported below is one T cell receptor beta chain. Its antigen is still unknown. Germline V lookup: CDR1 KGHSH, CDR2 LQKENI. This CDR3 has 17 amino acids. V was pared by 0 bases and J by 0 bases, with 13 bases between. This entry is derived from a study of blood T cells in healthy people across ages. About the study: Every two T cells gave about one barcoded beta molecule via template switching. Study results and limitations: Unsorted PBMC input precluded a conclusive naive versus antigen-experienced comparison. Versus aged donors, long-lived donors had higher diversity and more naive CD4+ cells.

Primers used in a second PCR of roughly 6 to 11 cycles were a sample-barcoded 5' primer and a J-beta primer mix. Each cDNA molecule carried a tag from a template-switch adaptor that contained 12 random nucleotides. TCRdb re-derived calls from the 5' RACE reads in MiXCR, one entry per CDR3 protein. The sample has about 640,000 distinct CDR3 sequences, approximately 59% seen once. This rearrangement joins TRBV18 to TRBJ2-3, with D perhaps TRBD1 (5 bases). This receptor was obtained from a man in his fifties or sixties in good health. Sequences were obtained from blood. The CDR3, as DNA: TGTGCCAGCTCACCACCGGGGCAGTACTCTAGCACAGATACGCAGTATTTT. This gives the protein CASSPPGQYSSTDTQYF. The entire variable domain, with the rest obtained from reference TRBV18 and TRBJ2-3, is as follows: NAGVMQNPRHLVRRRGQEARLRCSPMKGHSHVYWYRQLPEEGLKFMVYLQKENIIDESGMPKERFSAEFPKEGPSILRIQQVVRGDSAAYFCASSPPGQYSSTDTQYFGPGTRLTVL.